This record covers a single TCR beta chain. Its specificity is not known. This sample was taken from a study of beta chain features in type 1 diabetes. Regarding the study as a whole: A pattern of fewer insertions and more deletions at VDJ junctions was seen in type 1 diabetes patients.

The study reverse transcribed the entire isolated RNA, so it sequenced expressed TCRB transcripts. Assay used: immunoSEQ multiplex PCR; TCRdb lists only in-frame clones, some missing. The data show approximately 470,000 clones, 30% seen once. Trimming pared 5 bases from V and 9 bases from J, leaving 17 bases between. The CDR3 runs 14 residues. Per the germline V gene, CDR1 is SGHTA and CDR2 is FQGNSA. The clonotype comes from a man aged 18 to 35 in good health. The rearrangement links TRBV7-2 to TRBJ2-1; no reliable D call. The sequencing input was naive CD4+ T cells from blood. This chain's CDR3 is CASSLWARQGEQFF. In DNA form, the CDR3 reads TGTGCCAGCAGCCTCTGGGCCCGGCAAGGTGAGCAGTTCTTC.